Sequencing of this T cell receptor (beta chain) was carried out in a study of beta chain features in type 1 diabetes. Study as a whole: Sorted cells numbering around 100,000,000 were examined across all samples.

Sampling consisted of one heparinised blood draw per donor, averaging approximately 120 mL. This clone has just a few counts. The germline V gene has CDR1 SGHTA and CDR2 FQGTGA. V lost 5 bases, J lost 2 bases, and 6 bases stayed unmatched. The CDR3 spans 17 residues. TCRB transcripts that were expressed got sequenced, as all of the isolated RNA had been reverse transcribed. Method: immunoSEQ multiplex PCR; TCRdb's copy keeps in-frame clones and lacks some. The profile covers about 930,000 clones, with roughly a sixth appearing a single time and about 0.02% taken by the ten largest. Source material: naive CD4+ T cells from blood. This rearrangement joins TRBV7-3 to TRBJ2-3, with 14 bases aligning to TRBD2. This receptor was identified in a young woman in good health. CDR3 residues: CASSAAGLAGDTDTQYF. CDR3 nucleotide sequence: TGTGCCAGCAGCGCGGCGGGACTAGCGGGAGACACAGATACGCAGTATTTT.